This record covers a single T cell receptor (beta chain). As processed by the authors: The assay estimated nucleated cells by amplifying reference gene primers. TCRdb's table, derived via immunoSEQ multiplex PCR, lists solely in-frame clones and lacks some. V, J and clone size were drawn from that table, and D and trimming were deduced from the DNA. The repertoire has 500,000 or so clones, around 90% of them found once; the top ten carry roughly 0.7%. The data belong to a study of blood T cell repertoires in COVID-19. The receptor comes from a woman aged 18 to 35 who had recovered from COVID-19. What was sequenced was PBMCs or T cells enriched from blood (not recorded which).

CDR3 loop: CASSPGLEREQYF. CDR3 nucleotides: TGTGCCAGCAGCCCGGGACTAGAGCGCGAGCAGTACTTC. This chain uses TRBV7-2 with TRBJ2-7, with 8 nucleotides matching TRBD2. CDR1 and CDR2 from the germline V gene are SGHTA and FQGNSA. The CDR3 sequence is 13 residues long. The V gene end was trimmed by 5 bases and the J gene end by 6 bases; junction bases not matched to a gene: 6.